This paragraph covers one T cell receptor (beta chain) sequence. The antigen is undetermined. Sequencing used immunoSEQ multiplex PCR; TCRdb keeps in-frame clones, though not all of them. The table shows 31,000 or so clones, with about four fifths occurring only once. Trimming removed 5 bases from V and 2 bases from J, with 18 bases in between. Germline CDR1 SGHTA, CDR2 FQGNSA. This CDR3 is built from 16 residues. This sample stems from a study of OX40 agonist ivuxolimab in advanced cancers. Study-level background: Ivuxolimab, which is an agonistic anti-OX40 (CD134) antibody, was administered to the patients. At under 85% male, the cohort had a mean age of 60 years, ranging from roughly 20 to 85. General study points: Doses of 0.1 to 3.0 mg/kg were accompanied by clonal expansion of CD4+ and CD8+ blood T cells by week 6.

The material sequenced was CD4+ or CD8+ T cells sorted from blood, taken in a trial of the OX40 agonist ivuxolimab. The V gene is TRBV7-2, the J gene TRBJ1-1, with D possibly TRBD1 on 6 matching bases. This sequence originates from an adult with an advanced solid tumor such as melanoma, head and neck, liver or kidney cancer. As DNA, the CDR3 is TGTGCCAGCAGCCAACAGGGACCTATAGTAAACACTGAAGCTTTCTTT. It translates to CASSQQGPIVNTEAFF. Supplemented by reference TRBV7-2 and TRBJ1-1, the full variable domain reads GAGVSQSPSNKVTEKGKDVELRCDPISGHTALYWYRQSLGQGLEFLIYFQGNSAPDKSGLPSDRFSAERTGGSVSTLTIQRTQQEDSAVYLCASSQQGPIVNTEAFFGQGTRLTVV.